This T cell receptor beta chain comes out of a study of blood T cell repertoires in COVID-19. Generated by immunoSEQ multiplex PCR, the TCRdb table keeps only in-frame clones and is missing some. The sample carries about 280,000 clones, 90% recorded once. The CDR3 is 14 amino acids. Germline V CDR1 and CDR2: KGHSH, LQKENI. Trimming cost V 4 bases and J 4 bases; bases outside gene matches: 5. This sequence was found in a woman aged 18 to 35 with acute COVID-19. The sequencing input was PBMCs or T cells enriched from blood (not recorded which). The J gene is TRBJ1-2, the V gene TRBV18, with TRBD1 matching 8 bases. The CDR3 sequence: CASSQQGVGYGYTF. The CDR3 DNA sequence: TGTGCCAGCTCACAACAGGGGGTAGGCTATGGCTACACCTTC.